This is a list of T cell receptor beta chains from one sample in a study of blood T cell repertoires in COVID-19. Method: immunoSEQ multiplex PCR; TCRdb's copy keeps in-frame clones and lacks some. The top ten hold roughly 5.3% of the sample, which has about 190,000 clones, about four fifths seen once. Sequencing was performed on peripheral blood. All receptors derive from a woman aged 70-85 years with active or convalescent COVID-19. Each CDR3 is given with its conserved first and last residue. A D gene is named only where the DNA matches it firmly. Clone size appears in some rows only: once, few, many, or a class for an expanded clone.

clone size	J gene	V gene	D gene	CDR3 protein	CDR3 DNA
few	TRBJ2-2	TRBV19	-	CASTFRGVSGELFF	TGTGCCAGTACGTTCAGGGGAGTCTCCGGGGAGCTGTTTTTT
-	TRBJ2-5	TRBV10-3	-	CAAGQQQETQYF	TGTGCCGCCGGACAACAGCAAGAGACCCAGTACTTC
-	TRBJ2-3	TRBV6-6	TRBD1	CASSRQNRDRVTDTQYF	TGTGCCAGCAGCCGACAAAACCGGGACAGAGTTACAGATACGCAGTATTTT
-	TRBJ2-1	TRBV28	TRBD1	CASMATGDNEQFF	TGTGCCAGCATGGCGACAGGGGACAATGAGCAGTTCTTC
-	TRBJ2-1	TRBV28	TRBD2	CASSSPSGREDEQFF	TGTGCCAGCAGTTCCCCTAGCGGGAGGGAGGATGAGCAGTTCTTC
-	TRBJ2-5	TRBV6-5	-	CASRGAGGGETQYF	TGTGCCAGCAGGGGGGCAGGCGGGGGAGAGACCCAGTACTTC
-	TRBJ2-2	TRBV24-1	-	CATSDPTGRTGELFF	TGTGCCACCAGTGACCCGACCGGGAGAACCGGGGAGCTGTTTTTT
-	TRBJ2-1	TRBV9	TRBD2	CASSLAPPGRGSYNEQFF	TGTGCCAGCTCTCTAGCTCCGCCCGGGAGGGGCTCCTACAATGAGCAGTTCTTC
-	TRBJ2-3	TRBV28	-	CASSLQGTTDTQYF	TGTGCCAGCAGTTTACAGGGGACCACAGATACGCAGTATTTT
-	TRBJ2-1	TRBV24-1	-	CATSDQGITNNEQFF	TGTGCCACCAGTGATCAGGGAATAACCAACAATGAGCAGTTCTTC
-	TRBJ2-7	TRBV11-2	TRBD2	CASSFGPSGTYF	TGTGCCAGCAGCTTCGGTCCTAGCGGGACCTACTTC
-	TRBJ2-3	TRBV11-3	TRBD1	CASSLVTGPRGTDTQYF	TGTGCCAGCAGCTTGGTGACAGGGCCCCGGGGCACAGATACGCAGTATTTT
-	TRBJ2-1	TRBV14	TRBD1	CASSQDPDRGRDEQFF	TGTGCCAGCAGCCAAGATCCAGACAGGGGAAGAGATGAGCAGTTCTTC
once	TRBJ2-2	TRBV7-8	TRBD1	CASSLHRTGGSTGELFF	TGTGCCAGCAGCTTACACCGGACAGGGGGCTCCACCGGGGAGCTGTTTTTT
-	TRBJ2-7	TRBV28	-	CASSPQTRDYEQYF	TGTGCCAGCAGTCCGCAGACTAGGGACTACGAGCAGTACTTC
-	TRBJ1-1	TRBV11-2	TRBD1	CASRWTGLNTEAFF	TGTGCCAGCAGGTGGACAGGATTGAACACTGAAGCTTTCTTT
few	TRBJ1-6	TRBV19	-	CASSILSETPLHF	TGTGCCAGTAGTATCCTGAGCGAGACGCCCCTCCACTTT
-	TRBJ2-3	TRBV4-1	-	CATRLEDTQYF	TGCGCCACTCGACTAGAGGATACGCAGTATTTT
once	TRBJ1-2	TRBV5-1	-	CASSLDQGYGYTF	TGCGCCAGCAGCTTGGACCAGGGTTATGGCTACACCTTC
-	TRBJ1-5	TRBV15	-	CATSRPDQPQHF	TGTGCCACCAGCAGACCTGATCAGCCCCAGCATTTT
few	TRBJ2-7	TRBV5-1	-	CASSFTAGSYEQYF	TGCGCCAGCAGCTTCACAGCGGGCTCCTACGAGCAGTACTTC
-	TRBJ2-2	TRBV7-9	-	CASSANYRKSTGELFF	TGTGCCAGCAGCGCAAACTATCGGAAGAGCACCGGGGAGCTGTTTTTT
-	TRBJ2-7	TRBV12-3/TRBV12-4	-	CASSLVGGYEQYF	TGTGCCAGCAGTTTAGTTGGAGGGTACGAGCAGTACTTC
once	TRBJ2-7	TRBV18	TRBD2	CASSLGTSLYEQYF	TGTGCCAGCTCACTCGGGACTAGCCTCTACGAGCAGTACTTC
-	TRBJ2-1	TRBV7-7	-	CASSQFTPGRGDNEQFF	TGTGCTAGCAGCCAATTTACCCCAGGGCGTGGAGACAATGAGCAGTTCTTC
many	TRBJ2-1	TRBV2	TRBD2	CASSGASGRLIGNEQFF	TGTGCCAGCAGTGGGGCTAGCGGGAGACTCATAGGGAATGAGCAGTTCTTC
-	TRBJ1-3	TRBV3-1/TRBV3-2	-	CASSLLTLDTIYF	TGTGCCAGCAGCCTTCTAACCTTAGACACCATATATTTT
-	TRBJ2-5	TRBV4-1	-	CASSPSKIQETQYF	TGCGCCAGCAGCCCTTCTAAGATCCAAGAGACCCAGTACTTC
few	TRBJ1-1	TRBV11-2	TRBD1	CASSLVFGQGFF	TGTGCCAGCAGCTTAGTCTTTGGACAGGGGTTCTTT
-	TRBJ2-7	TRBV4-2	-	CASSQGHDGGEQYF	TGTGCCAGCAGCCAAGGGCATGACGGAGGCGAGCAGTACTTC
-	TRBJ2-3	TRBV7-9	-	CASSVQGFGTDTQYF	TGTGCCAGCAGCGTACAGGGATTCGGCACAGATACGCAGTATTTT
-	TRBJ2-5	TRBV7-3	TRBD1	CASSLGTGTLETQYF	TGTGCCAGCAGCTTAGGGACAGGGACATTGGAGACCCAGTACTTC
once	TRBJ2-2	TRBV19	-	CASSTKTGELFF	TGTGCCAGTAGTACAAAAACCGGGGAGCTGTTTTTT
-	TRBJ1-5	TRBV21-1	-	CASSKEWGQNSNQPQHF	TGTGCCAGCAGCAAAGAATGGGGACAAAATAGCAATCAGCCCCAGCATTTT
-	TRBJ1-5	TRBV19	-	CASSIGSQPQHF	TGTGCCAGTAGTATAGGGAGTCAGCCCCAGCATTTT
-	TRBJ2-7	TRBV2	TRBD2	CASRMGLAGSNSYEQYF	TGTGCCAGCAGGATGGGACTAGCGGGATCGAACTCCTACGAGCAGTACTTC
-	TRBJ1-2	TRBV25-1	TRBD1	CASTQGRGQDYTF	TGTGCCAGCACTCAGGGCAGGGGGCAAGACTACACCTTC
few	TRBJ2-5	TRBV29-1	TRBD1	CSVLFPGQKETQYF	TGCAGCGTTTTGTTTCCGGGACAGAAAGAGACCCAGTACTTC
-	TRBJ1-4	TRBV2	TRBD1	CASSGRQGANEKLFF	TGTGCCAGCAGCGGGAGACAGGGAGCTAATGAAAAACTGTTTTTT
-	TRBJ2-1	TRBV6-2/TRBV6-3	TRBD1	CASSAGQGGNNEQFF	TGTGCCAGCAGTGCGGGACAGGGGGGAAACAATGAGCAGTTCTTC
-	TRBJ1-2	TRBV9	-	CASSASGGLSNYGYTF	TGTGCCAGCAGCGCGTCTGGGGGCCTTTCTAACTATGGCTACACCTTC
-	TRBJ2-7	TRBV9	TRBD2	CASSVTSGSDEQYF	TGTGCCAGCAGTGTGACTAGCGGGAGCGACGAGCAGTACTTC
once	TRBJ1-1	TRBV5-1	-	CASSPREGGGSRSEAFF	TGCGCCAGCAGCCCCCGGGAGGGGGGCGGAAGTCGTAGTGAAGCTTTCTTT
-	TRBJ1-6	TRBV5-1	-	CASSLGRRGVASPLHF	TGCGCCAGCAGCTTGGGGCGCAGGGGAGTAGCTTCACCCCTCCACTTT
-	TRBJ2-1	TRBV15	-	CATSRDYRRDGSYNEQFF	TGTGCCACCAGCAGAGATTACCGGCGGGATGGTTCCTACAATGAGCAGTTCTTC
-	TRBJ2-1	TRBV18	-	CASSPEINEQFF	TGTGCCAGCTCACCCGAGATCAATGAGCAGTTCTTC
-	TRBJ2-1	TRBV24-1	TRBD2	CATSDPGLAGNEQFF	TGTGCCACCAGTGACCCGGGACTAGCGGGAAATGAGCAGTTCTTC
once	TRBJ1-6	TRBV6-5	-	CASTVELNSPLHF	TGTGCCAGCACGGTAGAACTTAATTCACCCCTCCACTTT
-	TRBJ1-3	TRBV15	-	CATSPRRVSGAGNTIYF	TGTGCCACCAGTCCCCGGAGGGTGTCTGGGGCTGGAAACACCATATATTTT
few	TRBJ2-1	TRBV5-4	TRBD2	CASSLAGGPVGQFF	TGTGCCAGCAGCTTAGCGGGAGGCCCCGTGGGACAGTTCTTC
-	TRBJ2-1	TRBV19	TRBD2	CASSPARVVAGGSSYNEQFF	TGTGCCAGTAGTCCCGCAAGAGTCGTAGCGGGAGGGAGCTCCTACAATGAGCAGTTCTTC
-	TRBJ2-1	TRBV28	-	CASSLTWTVDNEQFF	TGTGCCAGCAGTTTAACTTGGACAGTCGACAATGAGCAGTTCTTC
-	TRBJ2-3	TRBV30	TRBD2	CAWSSGRTSLVDTQYF	TGTGCCTGGAGTTCCGGAAGGACTAGTTTAGTTGATACGCAGTATTTT
few	TRBJ1-5	TRBV28	TRBD1	CASSRQGRKQPQHF	TGTGCCAGCAGCCGACAGGGAAGAAAACAGCCCCAGCATTTT